A selection of T cell receptor beta chains follows, all from one sample in a study of CD8 T cells in ankylosing spondylitis. Via MiXCR, TCRdb re-called the 5' RACE reads, giving one row per CDR3 protein. The top ten clones hold 6% to 7.5% of a sample with around 250,000 distinct CDR3 sequences, around 10% of them seen once. The sample consisted of blood, either unsorted or a sorted T cell fraction (not recorded which). The source of these receptors is a male donor with ankylosing spondylitis or in good health (not recorded which). CDR3s include the opening cysteine and the closing phenylalanine or tryptophan. The D gene is left open where the match is weak. Clone sizes are given selectively: once, few, many, or a class where the clone is expanded.

many,TRBD2,TRBJ2-1,16,TRBV5-5,TGTGCCAGCAGACCCCCCCTGGCGGGAGCCTACAATGAGCAGTTCTTC,CASRPPLAGAYNEQFF
few,TRBD1,TRBJ2-1,15,TRBV2,TGTGCCAGCGCGAAACGACAGGGGGGGTACAATGAGCAGTTCTTC,CASAKRQGGYNEQFF
-,-,TRBJ2-2,14,TRBV10-1,TGCGCCAGCAGTGAGACCTATGGGACCGGGGAGCTGTTTTTT,CASSETYGTGELFF
medium-sized,-,TRBJ1-1,14,TRBV20-1,TGCAGTGCTAGTTATGAGAGTAGGAACACTGAAGCTTTCTTT,CSASYESRNTEAFF
-,TRBD2,TRBJ2-1,16,TRBV5-6,TGTGCCAGCAGCTCCAGAATGAGCGGGAGGTACAATGAGCAGTTCTTC,CASSSRMSGRYNEQFF
many,-,TRBJ2-7,15,TRBV6-1,TGTGCCAGCAGTATAGACGCAGGGAGCTCCTACGAGCAGTACTTC,CASSIDAGSSYEQYF
many,TRBD1,TRBJ1-6,13,TRBV4-1,TGCGCCAGCAGCCAGGTTACAGGGGGACCCCTCCACTTT,CASSQVTGGPLHF
many,-,TRBJ2-7,14,TRBV27,TGTGCCAGCAGAGATACTTGGGACACCCGGAATGAATACTTC,CASRDTWDTRNEYF
many,TRBD2,TRBJ2-1,15,TRBV28,TGTGCCAGCAGTTTTCCTAGCGGTCCCTACAATGAGCAGTTCTTC,CASSFPSGPYNEQFF
-,TRBD1,TRBJ1-1,14,TRBV20-1,TGCAGTGCTCGTGGACAGGGGAAGGTTGGTGAAGCTTTCTTT,CSARGQGKVGEAFF
many,TRBD1,TRBJ2-2,13,TRBV5-1,TGCGCCAGCCGCACCGACAGGGCCGGGGAGCTGTTTTTT,CASRTDRAGELFF
many,-,TRBJ2-7,13,TRBV3-1,TGTGCCAGCAGCCTCTCCGATGGGTACGAGCAGTACTTC,CASSLSDGYEQYF
many,-,TRBJ1-1,15,TRBV5-1,TGCGCCAGCAGCTTGATCGCGGAAGCGAACACTGAAGCTTTCTTT,CASSLIAEANTEAFF
many,-,TRBJ1-6,15,TRBV7-2,TGTGCCAGCAGCCGAGTAGGGGGAGGAGGTTCACCCCTCCACTTT,CASSRVGGGGSPLHF
many,TRBD2,TRBJ2-2,16,TRBV24-1,TGTGCCACCAGTGGCGAAACTAGCGGGGGGTTCGGGGAGCTGTTTTTT,CATSGETSGGFGELFF
-,-,TRBJ1-1,13,TRBV6-1,TGTGCCAGCAGAAGGCGGGGTATGTCTGAAGCTTTCTTT,CASRRRGMSEAFF
-,-,TRBJ1-3,14,TRBV20-1,TGCAGTGCTAGAGATTGGACAGCCGGAAACACCATATATTTT,CSARDWTAGNTIYF
many,-,TRBJ2-7,15,TRBV20-1,TGCAGTGCTACGCGAGGAGCGCCCATCTCCTACGAGCAGTACTTC,CSATRGAPISYEQYF
-,TRBD2,TRBJ2-2,15,TRBV28,TGTGCCAGCACAGAAGCGGGAGTGGGGGCCGGGGAGCTGTTTTTT,CASTEAGVGAGELFF
many,-,TRBJ2-1,11,TRBV28,TGTGCCAGCTACTCCAACAATGAGCAGTTCTTC,CASYSNNEQFF
many,-,TRBJ1-3,17,TRBV20-1,TGCAGTGCCCGGGAAGAGAGATGGCCTCCCGCTGGAAACACCATATATTTT,CSAREERWPPAGNTIYF
many,-,TRBJ1-1,11,TRBV29-1,TGCAGCGTTGAAGGGACAGTTGAAGCTTTCTTT,CSVEGTVEAFF
many,-,TRBJ2-2,13,TRBV6-2/TRBV6-3,TGTGCCAGCAGTCTCAGTGAGACCGGGGAGCTGTTTTTT,CASSLSETGELFF
few,-,TRBJ1-1,15,TRBV7-6,TGTGCCAGCAGCACCCGGGGGGTGTTGTGGTCTGAAGCTTTCTTT,CASSTRGVLWSEAFF
many,-,TRBJ2-5,11,TRBV29-1,TGCAGCGTCACAGACCGGTTTAGCCAGTACTTC,CSVTDRFSQYF
many,TRBD1,TRBJ2-7,14,TRBV29-1,TGCAGCGTTATTTGGACAGGGATTATGTACGAGCAGTACTTC,CSVIWTGIMYEQYF
-,TRBD1,TRBJ2-4,14,TRBV11-2,TGTGCCAGCAGCCCCAGACAGGGGGCGAACATTCAGTACTTC,CASSPRQGANIQYF
-,-,TRBJ2-5,14,TRBV5-4,TGTGCCAGCAGTAATCCGACAGTACAAGAGACCCAGTACTTC,CASSNPTVQETQYF
many,-,TRBJ2-7,14,TRBV20-1,TGCAGTGCTGCTACGGGGGGCCTCTCCTACGAGCAGTACTTC,CSAATGGLSYEQYF
few,-,TRBJ2-1,15,TRBV5-1,TGCGTCAGCAGCTTCGGGACGGAGTCCTACAATGAGCAGTTCTTC,CVSSFGTESYNEQFF
-,-,TRBJ1-1,14,TRBV7-2,TGTGCCAGCAGCTTATACCAGGGGAACACTGAAGCTTTCTTT,CASSLYQGNTEAFF
-,TRBD1,TRBJ2-2,17,TRBV20-1,TGCAGTGCTAGAGATGGACAGGGGGCAGGGGAATCCGGGGAGCTGTTTTTT,CSARDGQGAGESGELFF
few,-,TRBJ2-1,13,TRBV30,TGTGCCTGGAGTAGAGAGGCCTACAATGAGCAGTTCTTC,CAWSREAYNEQFF
few,TRBD1,TRBJ2-7,14,TRBV28,TGTGCCAGCAGGACCGGGACAGGAGCCTACGAGCAGTACTTC,CASRTGTGAYEQYF
-,TRBD1,TRBJ1-3,15,TRBV6-5,TGTGCCAGCAGTTACTCAACAGGGGTCGGAAACACCATATATTTT,CASSYSTGVGNTIYF
many,-,TRBJ2-7,14,TRBV21-1,TGTGCCAGAATCATCAAGGGGGGGCCCTACGAGCAGTACTTC,CARIIKGGPYEQYF
many,TRBD2,TRBJ2-2,14,TRBV20-1,TGCAGTGCTAGAGAAGGCGGGAGTACTGGGGAGCTGTTTTTT,CSAREGGSTGELFF
few,-,TRBJ2-3,14,TRBV6-5,TGTGCCAGCACCATGGCAGGGGGGGCAGATACGCAGTATTTT,CASTMAGGADTQYF
few,-,TRBJ2-2,14,TRBV20-1,TGCAGTGCTAGGGGTGCTAGGGGGACCGGGGAGCTGTTTTTT,CSARGARGTGELFF
-,TRBD2,TRBJ2-1,15,TRBV6-2/TRBV6-3,TGTGCCAACTTGTCCGGGACTAGCCGAAGTAATGAGCAGTTCTTC,CANLSGTSRSNEQFF
few,TRBD2,TRBJ2-7,16,TRBV7-2,TGTGCCAGCAGCTTAGATTGGGCTAGCGGGCTGGACGAGCAGTACTTC,CASSLDWASGLDEQYF
few,-,TRBJ2-7,12,TRBV25-1,TGTGCCAGCAGTGGTTTGGGTTCCGAGCAGTACTTC,CASSGLGSEQYF
many,-,TRBJ2-7,13,TRBV3-1,TGTGCCAGCAGCCGTTCCAGGGTGAGCGAGCAGTACTTC,CASSRSRVSEQYF
-,TRBD1,TRBJ1-3,17,TRBV12-3/TRBV12-4,TGTGCCAGCAGTTTAGTAGGGGGCGGTGAATCTGGAAACACCATATATTTT,CASSLVGGGESGNTIYF
many,TRBD1,TRBJ2-3,14,TRBV5-1,TGCGCCAGCAGCCTAGGGACAGTCACAGATACGCAGTATTTT,CASSLGTVTDTQYF
-,-,TRBJ1-1,14,TRBV7-9,TGTGCCAGCAGCCCCCCCCCAGGGAACACTGAAGCTTTCTTT,CASSPPPGNTEAFF
many,-,TRBJ2-7,12,TRBV12-3/TRBV12-4,TGTGCCAGCCAGGGGACGGAGTTCGGACAGTACTTC,CASQGTEFGQYF
many,TRBD2,TRBJ2-7,16,TRBV2,TGTGCCAGCAGTGAAGCATTGGGCGGGAGGGCCTACGAGCAGTACTTC,CASSEALGGRAYEQYF
-,TRBD2,TRBJ2-2,16,TRBV4-1,TGCGCCAGCAGCTCGCGCGGGGGGTCCAACACCGGGGAGCTGTTTTTT,CASSSRGGSNTGELFF
many,-,TRBJ1-4,18,TRBV10-1,TGCGCCAGCAGTGAGTCGATGTCACAACCGGGCAGGGATGAAAAACTGTTTTTT,CASSESMSQPGRDEKLFF
few,-,TRBJ2-7,15,TRBV6-4,TGTGCCAGCAGTCCACGGGCCCAGGGCAGGAGCGAGCAGTACTTC,CASSPRAQGRSEQYF
few,-,TRBJ2-7,12,TRBV7-9,TGTGCCAGCAGCTTGTGGGTCGACGAGCAGTACTTC,CASSLWVDEQYF
many,-,TRBJ1-1,15,TRBV5-1,TGCGCCAGCAGCTTGGGTCGGGGAGGGGACACTGAAGCTTTCTTT,CASSLGRGGDTEAFF